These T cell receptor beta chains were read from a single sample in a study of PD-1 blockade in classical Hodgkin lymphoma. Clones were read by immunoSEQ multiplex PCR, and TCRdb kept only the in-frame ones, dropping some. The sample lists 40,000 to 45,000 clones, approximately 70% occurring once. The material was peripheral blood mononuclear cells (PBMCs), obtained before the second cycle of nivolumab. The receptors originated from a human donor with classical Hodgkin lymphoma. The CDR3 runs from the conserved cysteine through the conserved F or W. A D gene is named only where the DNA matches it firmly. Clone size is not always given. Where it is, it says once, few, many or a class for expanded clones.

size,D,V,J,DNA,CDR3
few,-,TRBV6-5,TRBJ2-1,TGTGCCACCATGGTGACTACCAACAATGAGCAGTTCTTC,CATMVTTNNEQFF
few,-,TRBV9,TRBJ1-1,TGTGCCAGCAGCGAGTGGGACTCGTTGAACACTGAAGCTTTCTTT,CASSEWDSLNTEAFF
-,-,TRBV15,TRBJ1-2,TGTGCCACCAGCAGAGCTTACGCCACTGACTATGGCTACACCTTC,CATSRAYATDYGYTF
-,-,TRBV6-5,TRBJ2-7,TGTGCCAGCAGTGAATTAGACGAGCTCTACGAGCAGTACTTC,CASSELDELYEQYF
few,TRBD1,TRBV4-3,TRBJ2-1,TGCGCCAGCAGCCAAGGGACAGGGGAGAATGAGCAGTTCTTC,CASSQGTGENEQFF
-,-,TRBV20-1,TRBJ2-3,TGCAGCCCCGGGACCGTTGGGCAGTATTTT,CSPGTVGQYF
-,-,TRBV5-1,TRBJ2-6,TGCGCCAGCAGCTTTGGGGGGACTGGGGCCAACGTCCTGACTTTC,CASSFGGTGANVLTF
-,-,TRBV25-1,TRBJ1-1,TGTGCCAGCAGTGATCTAAGCGACGGGGGCGCATACACTGAAGCTTTCTTT,CASSDLSDGGAYTEAFF
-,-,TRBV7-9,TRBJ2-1,TGTGCCAGCAGCTTAGAAATCAATGAGCAGTTCTTC,CASSLEINEQFF
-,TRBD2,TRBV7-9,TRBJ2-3,TGTGCCAGCAGCTTAGTCCGGACTAGTAACGCAGATACGCAGTATTTT,CASSLVRTSNADTQYF
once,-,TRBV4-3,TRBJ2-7,TGCGCCAGCAGCCACTTAGGGACCATCTACGAGCAGTACTTC,CASSHLGTIYEQYF